This record looks at one T cell receptor (beta chain) sequence and its context. The antigen is undetermined. The data were produced by immunoSEQ multiplex PCR, yet TCRdb's version contains in-frame clones alone and is incomplete. The table lists 75,000 to 80,000 clones, roughly 91% of them singletons. The source of the sample is a study of brain T cells in children with intractable seizures. Study-wide results and caveats: HCMV serostatus was not known, and viral specificity came from CDR3 similarity only.

Surgery cases with the highest brain T cell transcript signatures were chosen for sequencing. Patients received at least one anti-epileptic drug before surgery. The specimen comprised peripheral blood, sampled at surgery. This TCR derives from a boy younger than two with tuberous sclerosis and intractable seizures.

CDR3 in amino acids: CASSSGQYNEQFF. The DNA for the CDR3 is TGTGCCAGCAGCTCCGGACAGTACAATGAGCAGTTCTTC. This rearrangement joins TRBV12-3 or TRBV12-4 to TRBJ2-1, with a possible D match to TRBD1 (6 bases). Trimming left V 6 bases short and J 4 bases short, with 10 bases between. CDR3 length: 13 amino acids.